The next 30 T cell receptor beta chains were all read from a single sample in a study of blood T cell repertoires in COVID-19. Sequencing was performed with immunoSEQ multiplex PCR; in TCRdb, only in-frame clones are kept and a portion is missing. The sample records around 30,000 clones, 89% being singletons. Sequencing was performed on peripheral blood. The receptors were gathered from a human donor in a cohort sampled during active COVID-19.

This chain joins TRBV7-9 and TRBJ1-1; no reliable D call. V dropped 5 bases and J dropped 3 bases, with 7 bases sitting between them. This CDR3 region has 12 residues. Looked up from germline, CDR1 is SEHNR and CDR2 is FQNEAQ (reference sequence). The CDR3 coding sequence is TGTGCCAGCAGCCGGGGAGACACTGAAGCTTTCTTT. Protein sequence: CASSRGDTEAFF.

About this clone: The junction departs from germline at one end; a sequencing error may be responsible. This chain uses TRBV28 with TRBJ2-7, with 10 nucleotides matching TRBD1. The CDR3 runs to 13 residues. Germline V gene lookup returns CDR1 MDHEN and CDR2 SYDVKM. The CDR3 protein is CARRDRGCHERYF. As DNA, the CDR3 is TGTGCCAGAAGGGACAGGGGCTGCCACGAGCGGTACTTC.

The rearrangement joins TRBV2 to TRBJ1-5; 9 positions agree with TRBD1. The CDR3 loop spans 15 amino acids. Germline V gene data show CDR1 as SNHLY and CDR2 as FYNNEI. Trimming took 6 bases from V and 3 from J; bases not matched to a gene: 6. This chain's CDR3 is CASRTRTGDNQPQHF. The CDR3 coding sequence is TGTGCCAGCAGGACTCGGACAGGGGACAATCAGCCCCAGCATTTT.

The rearrangement uses TRBV4-3 and TRBJ2-1; 8 positions agree with TRBD1. Germline CDR1 reads LGHNA; CDR2 reads YSLEER. After removal of 3 bases from V and 5 bases from J, the junction contained 12 bases not matched to a gene. This CDR3 has 17 residues. CDR3 residues: CASSQDTTGGKNNEQFF. CDR3 bases: TGCGCCAGCAGCCAGGACACCACAGGGGGTAAAAACAATGAGCAGTTCTTC.

The CDR3 DNA reads TGTGCCAGCAGCGCTGGGACAGTCCAAGAGACCCAGTACTTC. Protein product: CASSAGTVQETQYF. The V gene is TRBV9, the J gene TRBJ2-5; 7 bases align to TRBD1. This CDR3 region has 14 residues. V gave up 3 bases and J gave up 1 base; unmatched junction bases: 3. Per germline, CDR1 SGDLS and CDR2 YYNGEE. Drawing the rest from reference TRBV9 and TRBJ2-5, the complete variable domain is DSGVTQTPKHLITATGQRVTLRCSPRSGDLSVYWYQQSLDQGLQFLIQYYNGEERAKGNILERFSAQQFPDLHSELNLSSLELGDSALYFCASSAGTVQETQYFGPGTRLLVL.

The V and J genes are TRBV19 and TRBJ2-3, with 10 bases matching TRBD2. V lost 1 base, J lost 2 bases, and 6 bases stayed unmatched. The CDR3 totals 17 residues. Germline assignment: CDR1 LNHDA and CDR2 SQIVND (reference sequence). CDR3 bases: TGTGCCAGTAGTATAGTAGGAGCGGGGGGGCCCACAGATACGCAGTATTTT. It specifies CASSIVGAGGPTDTQYF.

This clone was observed a single time. CDR3 sequence (DNA): TGTGCCAGCAGCTTAGCGCTTAGCGGGGGCGGGGAGACCCAGTACTTC. Amino acids: CASSLALSGGGETQYF. The chain uses TRBV7-6 and TRBJ2-5; 9 bases fit TRBD2. CDR3 length: 16 amino acids. The trim removed 0 bases at V and 5 bases at J, leaving 7 bases unmatched. Germline CDR1 reads SGHVS; CDR2 reads FNYEAQ.

V gene TRBV4-3 combines with J gene TRBJ1-2; D not certain. Germline values: CDR1 LGHNA, CDR2 YSLEER. Trimming stripped 0 bases from V and 4 bases from J, with 12 bases between. The CDR3 runs 15 residues. The chain's CDR3 is CASSQDLRRRYGYTF. CDR3 in DNA: TGCGCCAGCAGCCAAGACCTTAGGAGGCGCTATGGCTACACCTTC.

The V and J genes are TRBV27 and TRBJ1-4; D is undetermined. The germline CDR1 and CDR2 sequences are MNHEY and SMNVEV (reference sequence). This CDR3 has 15 residues. V dropped 2 bases and J dropped 0 bases, with 7 bases sitting between them. CDR3 bases: TGTGCCAGCAGTTTACTGGCTGCAACTAATGAAAAACTGTTTTTT. Protein product: CASSLLAATNEKLFF.

This chain connects TRBV7-2 to TRBJ2-7; unclear D gene. Trimming stripped 5 bases from V and 0 bases from J, with 5 bases between. The CDR3 covers 12 residues. Per the germline V gene, CDR1 is SGHTA and CDR2 is FQGNSA. CDR3 bases: TGTGCCAGCAGCCTTAGCTCCTACGAGCAGTACTTC. This translates into CASSLSSYEQYF.

The genes are TRBV27 and TRBJ2-5; 7 nucleotides match TRBD2. V shed 5 bases, J shed 5 bases, and the junction held 8 bases outside the gene matches. Germline CDR1 is MNHEY and CDR2 is SMNVEV (reference sequence). This CDR3 comprises 14 residues. CDR3 coding DNA: TGTGCCAGCAGTAGAAGCGGGGAACGGGAGACCCAGTACTTC. It is translated as CASSRSGERETQYF.

This clone appeared a single time. The chain links TRBV19 to TRBJ1-5, with D perhaps matching TRBD1 (6 bases). CDR1 and CDR2 from the germline V gene are LNHDA and SQIVND (reference sequence). The length of the CDR3 is 15 residues. The V and J ends lost 6 bases and 0 bases respectively, with 12 bases between them. CDR3 sequence reads: CASRTGFFSNQPQHF. CDR3 coding DNA: TGTGCCAGTAGGACAGGTTTCTTTAGCAATCAGCCCCAGCATTTT.

The rearrangement links TRBV12-3 or TRBV12-4 to TRBJ1-1, with D perhaps matching TRBD1 (5 bases). This CDR3 is 13 amino acids long. The V and J ends lost 3 bases and 5 bases respectively, with 10 bases between them. The CDR3 DNA follows: TGTGCCAGCAGTTTTGCAGGGCGGACTGAAGCTTTCTTT. Translation: CASSFAGRTEAFF.

The gene calls are TRBV7-9 and TRBJ2-4, with D perhaps matching TRBD1 (6 bases). Trimming left V 5 bases short and J 0 bases short, with 17 bases between. The CDR3 extends over 17 amino acids. Germline CDR1 reads SEHNR; CDR2 reads FQNEAQ (reference sequence). CDR3 bases: TGTGCCAGCAGCCTCGCTAGAGGGACACTAGCCAAAAACATTCAGTACTTC. Its translation: CASSLARGTLAKNIQYF. Variable domain in full (rest from reference TRBV7-9 and TRBJ2-4): DTGVSQNPRHKITKRGQNVTFRCDPISEHNRLYWYRQTLGQGPEFLTYFQNEAQLEKSRLLSDRFSAERPKGSFSTLEIQRTEQGDSAMYLCASSLARGTLAKNIQYFGAGTRLSVL.

A few counts support this clone. The chain uses TRBV2 and TRBJ1-3; D is undetermined. V lost 5 bases and J lost 0, with 8 bases in between. The germline V gene has CDR1 SNHLY and CDR2 FYNNEI. The CDR3 spans 14 residues. This chain's CDR3 is CASSSGISGNTIYF. As DNA, the CDR3 is TGTGCCAGCAGTTCAGGAATCTCTGGAAACACCATATATTTT.

The chain uses TRBV6-2 or TRBV6-3 and TRBJ1-1, with 9 bases matching TRBD1. The V segment lost 1 base and the J segment 3 bases; nucleotides outside the gene matches: 9. The germline V gene has CDR1 MNHEY and CDR2 SVGEGT. The CDR3 is 17 amino acids. CDR3: CASSYFTGGIGDTEAFF. DNA of the CDR3: TGTGCCAGCAGTTACTTTACAGGGGGCATAGGGGACACTGAAGCTTTCTTT.

This chain connects TRBV7-6 to TRBJ2-3; 11 nucleotides line up with TRBD1. CDR1 is SGHVS, CDR2 FNYEAQ, per germline. The CDR3 covers 16 residues. V lost 5 bases, J lost 2 bases, and 6 bases stayed unmatched. The CDR3 DNA reads as TGTGCCAGCAGCCCCGGGACAGGGGGACTCACAGATACGCAGTATTTT. This encodes CASSPGTGGLTDTQYF. Full variable domain (remainder filled in from reference TRBV7-6 and TRBJ2-3): GAGVSQSPRYKVTKRGQDVALRCDPISGHVSLYWYRQALGQGPEFLTYFNYEAQQDKSGLPNDRFSAERPEGSISTLTIQRTEQRDSAMYRCASSPGTGGLTDTQYFGPGTRLTVL.

The genes are TRBV6-4 and TRBJ2-1; the D is unclear. Germline lookup yields CDR1 MRHNA and CDR2 SNTAGT. This CDR3 has 15 amino acids. The germline V and J ends were trimmed by 3 bases and 6 bases, with 15 bases remaining between them. The chain's CDR3 is CASSESWSTRNEQFF. The CDR3 DNA reads as TGTGCCAGCAGTGAATCCTGGTCAACGCGCAATGAGCAGTTCTTC.

The rearrangement joins TRBV5-1 to TRBJ2-7; 7 positions agree with TRBD1. The junction had 3 bases not matched to a gene; V was cut back by 4 bases and J by 2 bases. CDR1 SGHRS and CDR2 YFSETQ come from the germline V gene. This CDR3 has 13 residues. DNA of the CDR3: TGCGCCAGCAGCCTACAGGGGACCTACGAGCAGTACTTC. The encoded protein is CASSLQGTYEQYF.

V and J are TRBV7-2 and TRBJ1-1; D perhaps matches TRBD1 (5 bases). V was trimmed by 4 bases and J by 3 bases, leaving 12 bases between them. This CDR3 comprises 14 residues. Per the germline V gene, CDR1 is SGHTA and CDR2 is FQGNSA. For the CDR3, the DNA is TGTGCCAGCAGCTGGTCGGACATTTACACTGAAGCTTTCTTT. It encodes CASSWSDIYTEAFF.

The chain recombines TRBV30 with TRBJ1-3; the D is unclear. V was trimmed by 4 bases and J by 1 base, leaving 8 bases between them. Germline V gene lookup returns CDR1 GTSNPN and CDR2 SVGIG (reference sequence). The CDR3 covers 13 residues. The chain's CDR3 is CAWNHGSGNTIYF. CDR3 nucleotides: TGTGCCTGGAACCACGGGTCTGGAAACACCATATATTTT.

This chain uses TRBV5-1 with TRBJ2-2; 9 bases map to TRBD1. The CDR3 runs to 14 residues. CDR1 SGHRS and CDR2 YFSETQ come from the germline V gene. The V gene end was trimmed by 5 bases and the J gene end by 3 bases; junction bases not matched to a gene: 2. The CDR3 is CASRQGADTGELFF. Here the CDR3 DNA reads TGCGCCAGCAGACAGGGGGCCGACACCGGGGAGCTGTTTTTT.

J is TRBJ2-7 and V is TRBV4-1; possibly TRBD2 for D (6 bases). Between the trimmed V and J ends, which lost 1 base and 6 bases, there was a span of 7 bases. The CDR3 consists of 12 residues. Germline V CDR1 and CDR2: MGHRA, YSYEKL. CDR3 in amino acids: CASSQVGSEQYF. The CDR3 DNA is TGCGCCAGCAGCCAAGTCGGGAGCGAGCAGTACTTC.

J is TRBJ2-7 and V is TRBV5-5; D ambiguous. The CDR3 is made up of 13 amino acids. Germline V lookup: CDR1 SGHKS, CDR2 YYEKEE (reference sequence). The V end was cut by 4 bases, the J end by 4 bases, with 12 bases between. The CDR3 DNA follows: TGTGCCAGCAGCCTCCAACCTAGTTACGAGCAGTACTTC. Its protein product is CASSLQPSYEQYF.

The chain joins TRBV9 to TRBJ2-2; D may be TRBD1 (5 bases). V shed 0 bases and J shed 4 bases, with 7 bases lying between them. The CDR3 consists of 14 residues. The germline CDR1 and CDR2 sequences are SGDLS and YYNGEE. The CDR3 sequence: CASSVAGLTGELFF. CDR3 bases: TGTGCCAGCAGCGTAGCAGGGCTCACCGGGGAGCTGTTTTTT.

V gene TRBV7-6 combines with J gene TRBJ2-3; 9 bases line up with TRBD2. There are 17 residues in the CDR3. Germline lookup yields CDR1 SGHVS and CDR2 FNYEAQ. V was clipped by 4 bases and J by 3 bases; unmatched bases: 11. The DNA of the CDR3 is TGTGCCAGCAGCTCATTACAGGCGGGGGGGCGGACAGATACGCAGTATTTT. It is translated as CASSSLQAGGRTDTQYF.

The chain couples TRBV5-4 to TRBJ2-5; TRBD1 agrees at 9 bases. This CDR3 comprises 15 residues. With 4 bases clipped from V and 4 bases from J, the junction kept 8 bases outside the gene matches. The germline gives CDR1 SGHNT, CDR2 YYREEE (reference sequence). The CDR3 coding sequence is TGTGCCAGCAGCCCTTTAGGACAGGGGACAGAGACCCAGTACTTC. This codes for CASSPLGQGTETQYF.

The chain is built from TRBV30 and TRBJ1-6; D might be TRBD1 (5 bases). The V and J ends lost 4 bases and 3 bases respectively, with 16 bases between them. Per germline, CDR1 GTSNPN and CDR2 SVGIG (reference sequence). The CDR3 runs 16 residues. The CDR3 coding sequence is TGTGCCTGGAACTTCGGGAGGGGAGGCTATAATTCACCCCTCCACTTT. Encoded protein: CAWNFGRGGYNSPLHF.

V usage is TRBV9 and J usage is TRBJ2-3; 7 positions match TRBD2. Germline CDR1 is SGDLS and CDR2 is YYNGEE. V lost 4 bases, J lost 1 base, and 15 bases stayed unmatched. The CDR3 sequence is 18 residues long. CDR3 sequence reads: CASSSHAGDLAGTDTQYF. The CDR3, as DNA: TGTGCCAGCAGCTCTCACGCGGGGGACCTGGCCGGCACAGATACGCAGTATTTT.

This rearrangement joins TRBV6-6 to TRBJ2-1; perhaps TRBD2 as D (6 bases). The ends were cut back, 0 bases at V and 8 bases at J, with 8 bases in the middle. CDR1 is MNHNY, CDR2 SVGAGI, per germline (reference sequence). This CDR3 is built from 13 residues. This CDR3 reads CASSYSPGDEQFF. The CDR3 DNA reads as TGTGCCAGCAGTTACTCCCCGGGGGATGAGCAGTTCTTC.